This entry lists 20 T cell receptor beta chains sequenced from one sample in a study of blood T cell repertoires in COVID-19. The method was immunoSEQ multiplex PCR; TCRdb's version includes in-frame clones alone and lacks a portion of them. The table has approximately 170,000 clones, roughly 85% seen once. The sequencing sample was made of PBMCs or T cells enriched from blood (not recorded which). The source of these receptors is a woman in her forties or fifties who had recovered from COVID-19.

This clone is a singleton in its sample. V is TRBV27 and J is TRBJ2-3; tentatively, D is TRBD2 (6 bases). V gave up 4 bases and J gave up 9 bases, with 29 bases separating them. CDR1 and CDR2 (germline): MNHEY, SMNVEV (reference sequence). The length of the CDR3 is 18 residues. As DNA, the CDR3 is TGTGCCAGCAGTTCCTCCCGGGACTTAGTAGAGGCTAGGCGAACGCAGTATTTT. It is translated as CASSSSRDLVEARRTQYF.

The V call is TRBV5-1, the J call TRBJ1-5, with D maybe TRBD1 (6 bases). The V gene lost 3 bases and the J gene lost 3 bases, with 13 bases spanning the gap. This CDR3 region has 15 residues. Germline CDR1 is SGHRS and CDR2 is YFSETQ. CDR3 nucleotides: TGCGCCAGCAGCTCATCAGGGGACCCCAATCAGCCCCAGCATTTT. It is translated as CASSSSGDPNQPQHF.

The chain joins TRBV5-6 to TRBJ2-3; tentative D call: TRBD2 (7 bases). The CDR3 is 13 amino acids. CDR1 and CDR2 from the germline V gene are SGHDT and YYEEEE. Trimming took off 7 bases at V and 13 bases at J, with 22 bases between the two ends. In DNA form, the CDR3 reads TGTGCCAGCCGCCTCCCCGCGGGGGCCCGGGAGTATTTT. Protein sequence: CASRLPAGAREYF.

The CDR3 DNA reads as TGTGCCTCCTCCGAACTACCTCTTAACATGAACACTGAAGCTTTCTTT. The encoded protein is CASSELPLNMNTEAFF. J is TRBJ1-1 and V is TRBV10-3, with no clear D. Deletions cut 11 bases from V and 0 bases from J, with 22 bases between. The CDR3 has 16 amino acids. CDR1 and CDR2 (germline): ENHRY, SYGVKD.

This clone appeared a few times. This chain links TRBV21-1 with TRBJ2-4; TRBD2, as called in the table, went unchecked against the DNA. TRBV21-1 is classified as a pseudogene. The CDR3 covers 13 residues. DNA of the CDR3: TGTGCCAGCTGCACGGGTAAGGAAAACATTCAGTACTTC. It is translated as CASCTGKENIQYF.

In this sample, this clone turned up a few times. The chain joins TRBV28 to TRBJ1-6; D is undetermined. Per the germline V gene, CDR1 is MDHEN and CDR2 is SYDVKM. The length of the CDR3 is 16 residues. V gave up 7 bases and J gave up 0 bases, with 13 bases separating them. CDR3 bases: TGTGCCAGCACCCTTCCCACGAGCTCCTATAATTCACCCCTCCACTTT. As protein: CASTLPTSSYNSPLHF. The full variable domain, completed using reference TRBV28 and TRBJ1-6, is DVKVTQSSRYLVKRTGEKVFLECVQDMDHENMFWYRQDPGLGLRLIYFSYDVKMKEKGDIPEGYSVSREKKERFSLILESASTNQTSMYLCASTLPTSSYNSPLHFGNGTRLTVT.

The chain links TRBV4-2 to TRBJ2-1; D remains ambiguous. The V gene lost 0 bases and the J gene lost 4 bases, with 7 bases spanning the gap. This CDR3 has 14 residues. CDR1 LGHNA and CDR2 YNFKEQ come from the germline V gene. CDR3 amino acids: CASSQDWAYNEQFF. DNA for the CDR3: TGTGCCAGCAGCCAAGATTGGGCTTACAATGAGCAGTTCTTC.

This clone was counted a single time. The rearrangement joins TRBV29-1 to TRBJ2-3; tentative D call: TRBD2 (5 bases). Looked up from germline, CDR1 is SQVTM and CDR2 is ANQGSEA. This CDR3 has 12 residues. V lost 8 bases to trimming and J lost 0 bases, with 9 bases between them. The CDR3 sequence is CSTAGSTDTQYF. The CDR3 DNA follows: TGCAGCACCGCGGGCAGCACAGATACGCAGTATTTT.

This chain links TRBV29-1 with TRBJ1-2; unclear D gene. V lost 1 base to trimming and J lost 5 bases, with 11 bases between them. Per the germline V gene, CDR1 is SQVTM and CDR2 is ANQGSEA. The CDR3 has 13 amino acids. CDR3 protein: CSVEVRLGYGYTF. The CDR3 DNA is TGCAGCGTTGAAGTGAGGTTAGGATATGGCTACACCTTC. Full variable domain (outside the CDR3, taken from reference TRBV29-1 and TRBJ1-2): SAVISQKPSRDICQRGTSLTIQCQVDSQVTMMFWYRQQPGQSLTLIATANQGSEATYESGFVIDKFPISRPNLTFSTLTVSNMSPEDSSIYLCSVEVRLGYGYTFGSGTRLTVV.

This chain connects TRBV30 to TRBJ2-1; TRBD2 might be the D (6 bases). This CDR3 comprises 12 residues. V lost 0 bases to trimming and J lost 9 bases, with 9 bases between them. CDR1 and CDR2 (germline): GTSNPN, SVGIG (reference sequence). CDR3 protein: CAWSVGSGEQFF. The DNA for the CDR3 is TGTGCCTGGAGTGTCGGGAGTGGTGAGCAGTTCTTC.

The chain carries TRBV19 and TRBJ1-2; D is perhaps TRBD1 (5 bases). This CDR3 is 11 amino acids long. Between the trimmed V and J ends, which lost 5 bases and 13 bases, there was a span of 14 bases. CDR1 is LNHDA and CDR2 is SQIVND in the germline V gene (reference sequence). The CDR3 DNA is TGTGCCAGTAGTCTTGACAGTCGCCCCACCTTC. This encodes CASSLDSRPTF.

The chain employs TRBV6-5 and TRBJ2-1, with D possibly being TRBD2 (5 bases). The CDR3 is 11 amino acids. V lost 7 bases to trimming and J lost 6 bases, with 7 bases between them. Germline CDR1 reads MNHEY; CDR2 reads SVGAGI. CDR3 in DNA: TGTGCCAGCAAAGGGAGCAATGAGCAGTTCTTC. This encodes CASKGSNEQFF.

The chain carries TRBV5-4 and TRBJ2-3; 12 nucleotides line up with TRBD1. CDR1 is SGHNT and CDR2 is YYREEE in the germline V gene (reference sequence). This CDR3 spans 15 amino acids. V lost 4 bases and J lost 5; bases outside the gene matches: 5. CDR3 in amino acids: CASSAGTGGRDTQYF. The CDR3 nucleotides read TGTGCCAGCAGCGCCGGGACAGGGGGCAGAGATACGCAGTATTTT. Drawing the rest from reference TRBV5-4 and TRBJ2-3, the complete variable domain is ETGVTQSPTHLIKTRGQQVTLRCSSQSGHNTVSWYQQALGQGPQFIFQYYREEENGRGNFPPRFSGLQFPNYSSELNVNALELDDSALYLCASSAGTGGRDTQYFGPGTRLTVL.

The chain joins TRBV4-2 to TRBJ1-1; the D gene is possibly TRBD1 (6 bases). Trimming pared 0 bases from V and 0 bases from J, leaving 8 bases between. From germline, CDR1 is LGHNA and CDR2 YNFKEQ. CDR3 length: 15 amino acids. The CDR3: CASSQDGGLNTEAFF. CDR3 coding DNA: TGTGCCAGCAGCCAAGATGGGGGCCTGAACACTGAAGCTTTCTTT.

This sequence joins TRBV4-1 and TRBJ2-1; 14 bases align to TRBD2. The V gene end was trimmed by 4 bases and the J gene end by 10 bases; junction bases not matched to a gene: 6. Germline V CDR1 and CDR2: MGHRA, YSYEKL. There are 15 residues in the CDR3. CDR3 bases: TGCGCCAGCAGCCTCGGACTAGCGGGAGGAACGGAGCAGTTCTTC. Translating it yields CASSLGLAGGTEQFF.

The J gene is TRBJ1-6, the V gene TRBV11-2; 8 bases align to TRBD1. CDR1 is SGHAT, CDR2 FQNNGV, per germline. The CDR3 has 16 amino acids. The V segment lost 2 bases and the J segment 7 bases; nucleotides outside the gene matches: 7. CDR3 sequence (DNA): TGTGCCAGCAGCTTAAGAACCGGGACAGGAAATTCACCCCTCCACTTT. Its protein product is CASSLRTGTGNSPLHF.

The gene calls are TRBV13 and TRBJ2-3; D perhaps matches TRBD1 (6 bases). The CDR3 consists of 15 residues. Trimming stripped 2 bases from V and 1 base from J, with 10 bases between. CDR1 is PRHDT and CDR2 is FYEKMQ in the germline V gene (reference sequence). The CDR3 sequence is CASSLRGYGTDTQYF. In nucleotides, the CDR3 is TGTGCCAGCAGCTTAAGGGGGTACGGCACAGATACGCAGTATTTT.

This clone has only one observation. The chain links TRBV7-8 to TRBJ2-3, with D possibly matching TRBD2 (6 bases). V lost 4 bases to trimming and J lost 3 bases, with 11 bases between them. The CDR3 extends over 14 amino acids. Germline CDR1 and CDR2: SGHVS and FQNEAQ. CDR3 in DNA: TGTGCCAGCAGCTGGGCAGGGAGGACAGATACGCAGTATTTT. Translated, it gives CASSWAGRTDTQYF.

The V gene is TRBV28, the J gene TRBJ2-1, with D uncertain. This CDR3 is 14 amino acids long. V was pared by 6 bases and J by 0 bases, with 9 bases between. CDR1 is MDHEN and CDR2 is SYDVKM in the germline V gene. The CDR3 loop reads CASSRFSSYNEQFF. CDR3 nucleotide sequence: TGTGCCAGCAGCCGCTTCAGCTCCTACAATGAGCAGTTCTTC.

V and J are TRBV5-1 and TRBJ1-3; no clear D. The CDR3 covers 15 residues. Between the trimmed V and J ends, which lost 5 bases and 4 bases, there was a span of 16 bases. CDR1 and CDR2 from the germline V gene are SGHRS and YFSETQ. Written as DNA, the CDR3 is TGCGCCAGCAGTCCCACCGGCCGCGGGGGAAACACCATATATTTT. Protein sequence: CASSPTGRGGNTIYF.